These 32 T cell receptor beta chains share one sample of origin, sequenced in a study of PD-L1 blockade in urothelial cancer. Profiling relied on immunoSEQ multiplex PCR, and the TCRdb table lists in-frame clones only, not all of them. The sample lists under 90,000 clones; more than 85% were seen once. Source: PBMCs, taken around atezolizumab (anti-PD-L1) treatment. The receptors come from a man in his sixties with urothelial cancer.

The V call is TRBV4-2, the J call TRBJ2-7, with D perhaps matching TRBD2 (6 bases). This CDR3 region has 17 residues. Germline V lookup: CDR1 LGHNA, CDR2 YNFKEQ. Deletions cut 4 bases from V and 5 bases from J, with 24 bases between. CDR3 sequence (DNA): TGTGCCAGCAGCCGACTAGGGACTGACGTTAATTTCCACGAGCAGTACTTC. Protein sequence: CASSRLGTDVNFHEQYF.

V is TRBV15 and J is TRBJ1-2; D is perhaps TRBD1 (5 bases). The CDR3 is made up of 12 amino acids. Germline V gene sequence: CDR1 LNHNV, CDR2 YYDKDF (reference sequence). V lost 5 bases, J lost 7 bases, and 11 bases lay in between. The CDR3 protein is CATSAQGFGYTF. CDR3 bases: TGTGCCACCAGCGCGCAGGGATTTGGCTACACCTTC.

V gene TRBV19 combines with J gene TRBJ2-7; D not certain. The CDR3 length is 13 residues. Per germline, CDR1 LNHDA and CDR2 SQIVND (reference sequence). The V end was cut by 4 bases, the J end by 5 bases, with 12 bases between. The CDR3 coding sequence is TGTGCCAGTAGTACCGCCGGCCGGGACGAGCAGTACTTC. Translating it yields CASSTAGRDEQYF.

The chain's CDR3 is CASSFGQGSNTEAFF. The CDR3 nucleotides are TGCGCCAGCAGCTTCGGACAGGGATCGAACACTGAAGCTTTCTTT. This chain connects TRBV5-1 to TRBJ1-1; 8 bases align to TRBD1. The CDR3 has 15 amino acids. The V gene's germline CDR1 is SGHRS and CDR2 YFSETQ. V lost 2 bases to trimming and J lost 1 base; unmatched junction nucleotides: 4.

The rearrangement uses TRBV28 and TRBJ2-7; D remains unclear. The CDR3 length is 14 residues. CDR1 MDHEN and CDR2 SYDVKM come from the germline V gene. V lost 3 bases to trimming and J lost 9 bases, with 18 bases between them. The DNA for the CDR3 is TGTGCCAGCAGTTTGCGTCAGGCCCGATGGTCGCAGTACTTC. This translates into CASSLRQARWSQYF.

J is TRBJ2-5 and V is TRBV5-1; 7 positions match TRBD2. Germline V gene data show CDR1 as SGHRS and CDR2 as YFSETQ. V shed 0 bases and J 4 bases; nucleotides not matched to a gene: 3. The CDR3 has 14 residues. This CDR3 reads CASSLGGSGETQYF. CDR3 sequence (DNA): TGCGCCAGCAGCTTGGGCGGGAGTGGAGAGACCCAGTACTTC.

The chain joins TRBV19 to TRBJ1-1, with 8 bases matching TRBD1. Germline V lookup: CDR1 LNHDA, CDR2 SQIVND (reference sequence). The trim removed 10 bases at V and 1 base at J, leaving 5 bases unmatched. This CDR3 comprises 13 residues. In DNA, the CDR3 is TGTGCCACGACAGGGGCGGCGAACACTGAAGCTTTCTTT. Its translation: CATTGAANTEAFF.

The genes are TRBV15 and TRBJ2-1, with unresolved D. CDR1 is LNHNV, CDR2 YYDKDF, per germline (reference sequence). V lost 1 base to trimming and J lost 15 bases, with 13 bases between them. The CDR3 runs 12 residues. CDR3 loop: CATSRVPGEAFF. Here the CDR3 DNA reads TGTGCCACCAGCAGAGTTCCTGGAGAAGCGTTCTTC. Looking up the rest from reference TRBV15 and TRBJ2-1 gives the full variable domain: DAMVIQNPRYQVTQFGKPVTLSCSQTLNHNVMYWYQQKSSQAPKLLFHYYDKDFNNEADTPDNFQSRRPNTSFCFLDIRSPGLGDTAMYLCATSRVPGEAFFGPGTRLTVL.

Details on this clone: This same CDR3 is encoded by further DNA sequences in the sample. Here the CDR3 reads CASSQDRNTEAFF. CDR3 bases: TGCGCCAGCAGCCAAGATCGGAACACTGAAGCTTTCTTT. V is TRBV4-3 and J is TRBJ1-1; D is unclear. CDR1 is LGHNA, CDR2 YSLEER, per germline. With 0 bases removed from V and 1 base from J, the gap between germline ends came to 3 bases. CDR3 length: 13 amino acids.

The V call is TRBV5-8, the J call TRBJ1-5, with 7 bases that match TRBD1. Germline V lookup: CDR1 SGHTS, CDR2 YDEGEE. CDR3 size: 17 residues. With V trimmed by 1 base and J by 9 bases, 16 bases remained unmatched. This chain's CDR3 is CASSLHLISTGQPPQHF. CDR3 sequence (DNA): TGTGCCAGCAGCTTGCACTTGATTTCGACAGGGCAGCCGCCCCAGCATTTT.

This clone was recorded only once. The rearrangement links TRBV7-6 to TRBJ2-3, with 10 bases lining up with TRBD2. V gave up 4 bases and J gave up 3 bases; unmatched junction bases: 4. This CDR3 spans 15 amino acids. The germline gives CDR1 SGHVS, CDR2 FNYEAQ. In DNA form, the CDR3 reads TGTGCCAGCAGCTCCTCTAGCGGGAGAACAGATACGCAGTATTTT. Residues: CASSSSSGRTDTQYF.

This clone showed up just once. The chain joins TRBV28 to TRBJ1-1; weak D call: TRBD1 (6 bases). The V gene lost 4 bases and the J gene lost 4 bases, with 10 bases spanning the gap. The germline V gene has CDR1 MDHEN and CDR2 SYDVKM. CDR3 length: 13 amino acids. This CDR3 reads CASSSGGRTEAFF. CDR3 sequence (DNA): TGTGCCAGCAGTTCGGGGGGGCGCACTGAAGCTTTCTTT.

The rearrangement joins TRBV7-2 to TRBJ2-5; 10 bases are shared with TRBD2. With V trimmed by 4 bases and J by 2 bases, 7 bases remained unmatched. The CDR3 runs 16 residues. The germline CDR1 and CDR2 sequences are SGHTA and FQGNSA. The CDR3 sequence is CASSSVLAGPQETQYF. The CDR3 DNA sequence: TGTGCCAGCAGCTCGGTACTAGCGGGGCCACAAGAGACCCAGTACTTC.

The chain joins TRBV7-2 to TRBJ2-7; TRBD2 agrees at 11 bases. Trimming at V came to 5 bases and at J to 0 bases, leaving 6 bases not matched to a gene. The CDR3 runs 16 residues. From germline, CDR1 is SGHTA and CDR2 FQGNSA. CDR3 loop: CASSRSGGDNSYEQYF. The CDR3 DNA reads TGTGCCAGCAGCCGTAGCGGGGGGGACAACTCCTACGAGCAGTACTTC.

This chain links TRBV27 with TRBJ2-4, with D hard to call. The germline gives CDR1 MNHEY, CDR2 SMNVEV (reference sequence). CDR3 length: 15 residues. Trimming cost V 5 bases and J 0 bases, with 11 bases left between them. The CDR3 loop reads CASSPRWLAKNIQYF. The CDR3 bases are TGTGCCAGCAGTCCCCGGTGGTTAGCCAAAAACATTCAGTACTTC.

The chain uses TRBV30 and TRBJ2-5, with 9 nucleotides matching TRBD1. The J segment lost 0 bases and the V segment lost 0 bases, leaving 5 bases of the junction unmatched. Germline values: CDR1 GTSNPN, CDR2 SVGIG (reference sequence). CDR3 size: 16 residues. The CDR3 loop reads CAWSVRTGAYQETQYF. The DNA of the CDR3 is TGTGCCTGGAGTGTCAGGACAGGGGCTTACCAAGAGACCCAGTACTTC. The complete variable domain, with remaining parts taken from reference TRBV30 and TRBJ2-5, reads SQTIHQWPATLVQPVGSPLSLECTVEGTSNPNLYWYRQAAGRGLQLLFYSVGIGQISSEVPQNLSASRPQDRQFILSSKKLLLSDSGFYLCAWSVRTGAYQETQYFGPGTRLLVL.

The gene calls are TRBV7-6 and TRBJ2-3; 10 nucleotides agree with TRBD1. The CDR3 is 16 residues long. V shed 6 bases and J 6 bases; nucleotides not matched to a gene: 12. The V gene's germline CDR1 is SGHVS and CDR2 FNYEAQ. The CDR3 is CASSSSGTGETDTQYF. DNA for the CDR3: TGTGCCAGCAGTTCCTCCGGGACAGGGGAGACTGATACGCAGTATTTT.

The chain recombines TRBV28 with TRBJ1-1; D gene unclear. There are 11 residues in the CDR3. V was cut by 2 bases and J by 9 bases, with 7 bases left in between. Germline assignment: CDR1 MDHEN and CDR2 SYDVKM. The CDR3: CASSLTEKAFF. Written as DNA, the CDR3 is TGTGCCAGCAGTTTAACAGAGAAAGCTTTCTTT.

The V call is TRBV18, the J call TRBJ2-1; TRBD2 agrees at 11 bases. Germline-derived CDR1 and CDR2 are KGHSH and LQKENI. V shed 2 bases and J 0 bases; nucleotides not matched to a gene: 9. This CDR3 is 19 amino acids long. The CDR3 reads CASSPTTSGVPSSYNEQFF. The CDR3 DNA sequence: TGTGCCAGCTCACCAACGACTAGCGGGGTCCCGAGCTCCTACAATGAGCAGTTCTTC.

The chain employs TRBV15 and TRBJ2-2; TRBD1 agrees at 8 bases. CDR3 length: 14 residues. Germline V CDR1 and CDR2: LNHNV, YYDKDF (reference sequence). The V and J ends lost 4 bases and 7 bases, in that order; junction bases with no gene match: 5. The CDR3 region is CATSNQGAIGELFF. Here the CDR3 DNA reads TGTGCCACCAGCAACCAGGGGGCGATCGGGGAGCTGTTTTTT.

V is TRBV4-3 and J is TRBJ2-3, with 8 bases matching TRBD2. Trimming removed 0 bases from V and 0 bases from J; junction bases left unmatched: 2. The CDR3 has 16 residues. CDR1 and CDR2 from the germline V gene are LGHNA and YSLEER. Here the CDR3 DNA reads TGCGCCAGCAGCCAAGAGTCGGGGGGGAGCACAGATACGCAGTATTTT. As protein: CASSQESGGSTDTQYF.

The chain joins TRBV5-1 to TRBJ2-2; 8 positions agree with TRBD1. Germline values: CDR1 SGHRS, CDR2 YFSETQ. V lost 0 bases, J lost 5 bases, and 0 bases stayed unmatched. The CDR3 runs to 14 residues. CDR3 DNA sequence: TGCGCCAGCAGCTTGGGACAGGGGACCGGGGAGCTGTTTTTT. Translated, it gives CASSLGQGTGELFF.

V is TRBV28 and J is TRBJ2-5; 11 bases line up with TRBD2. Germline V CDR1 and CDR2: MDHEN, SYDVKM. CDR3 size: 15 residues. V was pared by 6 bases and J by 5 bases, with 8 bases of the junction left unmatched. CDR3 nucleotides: TGTGCCAGCAGATCCCTAGCGGGGGGAGGTGAGACCCAGTACTTC. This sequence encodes CASRSLAGGGETQYF.

CDR3 nucleotides: TGCGCCAGCAGCCAAGATACTAGCGGGGGGGCATCCGGGGAGCTGTTTTTT. It codes for CASSQDTSGGASGELFF. The J gene is TRBJ2-2, the V gene TRBV4-3, with 13 bases matching TRBD2. With 0 bases clipped from V and 6 bases from J, the junction kept 4 bases outside the gene matches. Germline V gene sequence: CDR1 LGHNA, CDR2 YSLEER. The CDR3 sequence is 17 residues long.

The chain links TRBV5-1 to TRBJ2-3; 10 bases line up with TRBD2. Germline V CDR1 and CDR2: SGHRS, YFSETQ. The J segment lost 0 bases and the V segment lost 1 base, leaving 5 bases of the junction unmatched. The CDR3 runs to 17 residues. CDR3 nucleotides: TGCGCCAGCAGCTTGACTAGCGGGGCCCTAAGCACAGATACGCAGTATTTT. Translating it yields CASSLTSGALSTDTQYF.

CDR3 in amino acids: CASSSRTGVNEQFF. The CDR3 coding sequence is TGTGCCAGCAGCTCCAGGACAGGGGTTAATGAGCAGTTCTTC. The V call is TRBV11-3, the J call TRBJ2-1, with TRBD1 matching over 9 bases. CDR3 length equals 14 residues. Germline loops: CDR1 SGHNT, CDR2 YENEEA. V was pared by 4 bases and J by 7 bases, with 5 bases of the junction left unmatched.

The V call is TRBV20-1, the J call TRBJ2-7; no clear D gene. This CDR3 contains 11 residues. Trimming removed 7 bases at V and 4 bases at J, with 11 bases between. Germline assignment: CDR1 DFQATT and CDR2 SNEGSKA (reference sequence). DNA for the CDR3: TGCAGTGGGTTTAAACATTACGAGCAGTACTTC. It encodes CSGFKHYEQYF.

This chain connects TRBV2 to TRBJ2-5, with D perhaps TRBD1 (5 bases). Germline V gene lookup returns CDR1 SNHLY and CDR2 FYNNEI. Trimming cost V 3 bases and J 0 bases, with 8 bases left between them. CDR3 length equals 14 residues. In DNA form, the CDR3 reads TGTGCCAGCAGTGATCAACAGGACCAAGAGACCCAGTACTTC. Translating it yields CASSDQQDQETQYF.

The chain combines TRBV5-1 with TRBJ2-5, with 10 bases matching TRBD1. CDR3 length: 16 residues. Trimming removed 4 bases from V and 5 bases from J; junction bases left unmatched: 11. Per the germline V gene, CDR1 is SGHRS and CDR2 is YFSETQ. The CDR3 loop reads CASSPGTGARGETQYF. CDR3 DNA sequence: TGCGCCAGCAGCCCCGGGACAGGGGCTAGGGGGGAGACCCAGTACTTC.

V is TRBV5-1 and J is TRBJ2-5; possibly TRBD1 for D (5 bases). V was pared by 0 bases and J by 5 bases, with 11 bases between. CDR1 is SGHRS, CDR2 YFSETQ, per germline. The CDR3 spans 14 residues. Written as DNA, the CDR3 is TGCGCCAGCAGCTTGGGGCAGGGCCCCGAGACCCAGTACTTC. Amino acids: CASSLGQGPETQYF.

In DNA form, the CDR3 reads TGTGCCAGCAGCAAAGAATGGAGGACTGGCTCTGGAAACACCATATATTTT. The encoded protein is CASSKEWRTGSGNTIYF. The V call is TRBV21-1, the J call TRBJ1-3. TRBV21-1 is given as a pseudogene. The length of the CDR3 is 17 residues.

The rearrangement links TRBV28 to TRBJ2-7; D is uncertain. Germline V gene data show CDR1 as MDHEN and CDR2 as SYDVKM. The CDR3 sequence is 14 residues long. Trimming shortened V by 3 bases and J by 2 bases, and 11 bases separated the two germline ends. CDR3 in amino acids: CASSLTVTTYEQYF. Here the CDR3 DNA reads TGTGCCAGCAGTTTGACGGTTACTACCTACGAGCAGTACTTC.